The sequence of this TCR beta chain was determined in a study of Ad26.COV2.S vaccination and SARS-CoV-2 variants. Study summary: Enrolled in COV1001, the donor was in the Ad26.COV2.S trial arm, which received the vaccine. Participants got Ad26.COV2.S intramuscularly, once or twice 56 days apart.

Produced via immunoSEQ multiplex PCR; TCRdb's table is partial and in-frame only. The sample has fewer than 500,000 clones, 90% seen once. This CDR3 contains 12 residues. V trimming: 6 bases; J trimming: 11 bases; junction bases outside the gene matches: 7. As to treatment: 19 received Ad26.COV2.S at low or high dose, single or two shots; several received placebo; per-sample allocation not given. The investigators took samples on day 63 after the first vaccine or placebo injection. Based in Boston, the donor was an adult of 18-55 years. The clonotype originates from a person aged 18-65 years who received the Ad26.COV2.S COVID-19 vaccine or a placebo. The chain employs TRBV12-3 or TRBV12-4 and TRBJ1-5; 7 bases are shared with TRBD1. This material consisted of peripheral blood, taken in a trial of Ad26.COV2.S vaccine versus placebo. CDR3 residues: CASSSGQGAQHF. In DNA form, the CDR3 reads TGTGCCAGCAGCTCGGGGCAGGGGGCCCAGCATTTT.